These 27 T cell receptor beta chains were all obtained from the same sample, sequenced in a study of Ad26.COV2.S vaccination and SARS-CoV-2 variants. The treatment here: over 15 received Ad26.COV2.S at low or high dose, single or two shots; 5 received placebo; per-sample allocation not given. On day 63 after the first injection, vaccine and placebo recipients gave samples. Clones were sequenced by immunoSEQ multiplex PCR, and TCRdb holds only the in-frame ones, with some missing. The table lists a few hundred thousand clones, around nine tenths of them singletons. The source material was peripheral blood, sampled in a trial of Ad26.COV2.S vaccine versus placebo. The receptors originated from a person aged 18 to 65 who received the Ad26.COV2.S COVID-19 vaccine or a placebo.

V and J are TRBV11-2 and TRBJ2-5; TRBD2 matches 9 bases. The CDR3 extends over 16 amino acids. Germline-derived CDR1 and CDR2 are SGHAT and FQNNGV. The J segment lost 0 bases and the V segment lost 4 bases, leaving 6 bases of the junction unmatched. CDR3 region: CASSSLSGGYQETQYF. The CDR3 DNA follows: TGTGCCAGCAGCTCCCTCAGCGGGGGGTACCAAGAGACCCAGTACTTC.

This clone is a singleton in its sample. The chain couples TRBV5-6 to TRBJ1-1; the match to TRBD1 covers 7 bases. The CDR3 sequence is 15 residues long. The junction had 8 bases not matched to a gene; V was cut back by 4 bases and J by 2 bases. The germline V gene has CDR1 SGHDT and CDR2 YYEEEE. CDR3 protein: CASSPGQLSNTEAFF. DNA for the CDR3: TGTGCCAGCAGCCCGGGACAGCTATCTAACACTGAAGCTTTCTTT.

The chain recombines TRBV15 with TRBJ1-1; the D is unclear. Germline CDR1 reads LNHNV; CDR2 reads YYDKDF (reference sequence). CDR3 length equals 16 residues. V shed 0 bases and J shed 1 base, with 12 bases lying between them. The chain's CDR3 is CATSRDLGRANTEAFF. The DNA of the CDR3 is TGTGCCACCAGCAGAGATTTGGGTAGGGCGAACACTGAAGCTTTCTTT.

V is TRBV7-2 and J is TRBJ2-7, with D possibly matching TRBD1 (5 bases). CDR1 SGHTA and CDR2 FQGNSA come from the germline V gene. This CDR3 is 13 amino acids long. V lost 5 bases and J 6 bases, leaving 14 bases between the germline ends. The CDR3, as DNA: TGTGCCAGCAGCGTTACCAGGGATGCCGAGCAGTACTTC. Its translation: CASSVTRDAEQYF. Looking up the rest from reference TRBV7-2 and TRBJ2-7 gives the full variable domain: GAGVSQSPSNKVTEKGKDVELRCDPISGHTALYWYRQSLGQGLEFLIYFQGNSAPDKSGLPSDRFSAERTGGSVSTLTIQRTQQEDSAVYLCASSVTRDAEQYFGPGTRLTVT.

The genes are TRBV2 and TRBJ1-3; D is possibly TRBD1 (5 bases). V lost 8 bases to trimming and J lost 7 bases, with 21 bases between them. Germline V gene data show CDR1 as SNHLY and CDR2 as FYNNEI. The CDR3 sequence is 15 residues long. In DNA, the CDR3 is TGTGCCAGCGAAGCGGGGGAAGCCGAGCTGAACACCATATATTTT. It encodes CASEAGEAELNTIYF.

The V gene is TRBV30, the J gene TRBJ2-2; D might be TRBD2 (6 bases). The length of the CDR3 is 14 residues. Germline-derived CDR1 and CDR2 are GTSNPN and SVGIG (reference sequence). Trimming removed 4 bases from V and 4 bases from J, with 13 bases in between. CDR3 bases: TGTGCCTGGACGGGGAGGAGGGCCACCGGGGAGCTGTTTTTT. Translating it yields CAWTGRRATGELFF.

This chain joins TRBV10-1 and TRBJ2-2; TRBD2 matches 8 bases. In germline, CDR1 is WNHNN, CDR2 SYGVQD (reference sequence). The CDR3 loop spans 15 amino acids. After removal of 4 bases from V and 5 bases from J, the junction contained 6 bases not matched to a gene. For the CDR3, the DNA is TGCGCCAGCAGTGGGCGTAGCGGGGCTACCGGGGAGCTGTTTTTT. The encoded protein is CASSGRSGATGELFF.

The chain is built from TRBV24-1 and TRBJ2-7, with a possible D match to TRBD2 (5 bases). The CDR3 is made up of 9 amino acids. Per the germline V gene, CDR1 is KGHDR and CDR2 is SFDVKD. Trimming stripped 12 bases from V and 9 bases from J, with 11 bases between. Here the CDR3 reads CAEGNGQYF. The CDR3 coding sequence is TGTGCCGAGGGTAACGGGCAGTACTTC.

Only one count was recorded for this clone. The genes are TRBV19 and TRBJ2-3; maybe TRBD2 (7 bases). V lost 5 bases to trimming and J lost 3 bases, with 15 bases between them. Germline loops: CDR1 LNHDA, CDR2 SQIVND (reference sequence). CDR3 size: 15 residues. The CDR3 coding sequence is TGTGCCAGTAGTGGCATGGGGGGGCCGACAGATACGCAGTATTTT. Protein sequence: CASSGMGGPTDTQYF.

The V gene is TRBV24-1, the J gene TRBJ1-2; TRBD1 matches 8 bases. Germline trimming cut 0 bases from V and 4 bases from J; bases unmatched to any gene: 0. Germline CDR1 reads KGHDR; CDR2 reads SFDVKD. The CDR3 covers 14 residues. The CDR3 protein is CATSDLTGGYGYTF. Here the CDR3 DNA reads TGTGCCACCAGTGATTTGACAGGGGGCTATGGCTACACCTTC.

This clone turned up a few times. In DNA, the CDR3 is TGTGCCAGCAGTCTGGACCCGGCGGGTGGGACTGAAGCTTTCTTT. Its protein product is CASSLDPAGGTEAFF. The rearrangement links TRBV6-5 to TRBJ1-1, with D unclear. CDR1 is MNHEY and CDR2 is SVGAGI in the germline V gene. The CDR3 sequence is 15 residues long. V lost 5 bases and J 5 bases, leaving 18 bases between the germline ends.

The chain is built from TRBV10-2 and TRBJ2-2, with D possibly matching TRBD1 (5 bases). There are 14 residues in the CDR3. V gave up 3 bases and J gave up 3 bases, with 8 bases separating them. Germline assignment: CDR1 WSHSY and CDR2 SAAADI. CDR3 nucleotides: TGCGCCAGCAGTGAAGGGGCCGACACCGGGGAGCTGTTTTTT. This sequence encodes CASSEGADTGELFF.

The V and J genes are TRBV25-1 and TRBJ1-2; 9 bases are a match to TRBD1. CDR3 length: 18 residues. Germline V lookup: CDR1 MGHDK, CDR2 SYGVNS. Germline trimming cut 9 bases from V and 1 base from J; bases unmatched to any gene: 18. As DNA, the CDR3 is TGTGCCAGATTACCCCCTCGGGACAGGGCTATATATAACTATGGCTACACCTTC. This sequence encodes CARLPPRDRAIYNYGYTF.

This clone was recorded at least ten times. The chain couples TRBV7-9 to TRBJ2-7, with 9 bases lining up with TRBD1. The CDR3 consists of 14 residues. The germline CDR1 and CDR2 sequences are SEHNR and FQNEAQ (reference sequence). After removal of 1 base from V and 7 bases from J, the junction contained 5 bases not matched to a gene. The CDR3 sequence: CASSLGQGVQEQYF. CDR3 in DNA: TGTGCCAGCAGCTTAGGACAGGGGGTACAAGAGCAGTACTTC.

This clone was found a few times. The chain links TRBV28 to TRBJ1-1, with D unresolved. This CDR3 region has 15 residues. The V and J ends lost 4 bases and 1 base respectively, with 13 bases between them. Germline CDR1 and CDR2: MDHEN and SYDVKM. CDR3 protein: CASSSQIRPNTEAFF. DNA for the CDR3: TGTGCCAGCAGTTCCCAGATCAGGCCGAACACTGAAGCTTTCTTT.

V is TRBV10-2 and J is TRBJ1-6; D might be TRBD1 (6 bases). Per the germline V gene, CDR1 is WSHSY and CDR2 is SAAADI. The CDR3 totals 13 residues. The V gene lost 7 bases and the J gene lost 7 bases, with 11 bases spanning the gap. The CDR3 nucleotides read TGCGCCAGCACACGGGGGCCGAATTCACCCCTCCACTTT. Protein: CASTRGPNSPLHF.

V and J are TRBV7-2 and TRBJ1-5; D gene uncertain. The CDR3 totals 15 residues. The germline V gene encodes CDR1 SGHTA and CDR2 FQGNSA. V dropped 5 bases and J dropped 4 bases, with 15 bases sitting between them. The CDR3 DNA reads TGTGCCAGCAGCCAAGCGGAGGGCTCAAATCAGCCCCAGCATTTT. It translates to CASSQAEGSNQPQHF.

This clone was seen once. The chain uses TRBV7-3 and TRBJ1-1; a possible D gene is TRBD1 (5 bases). The V and J ends lost 1 base and 4 bases respectively, with 10 bases between them. The CDR3 contains 14 residues. Germline CDR1 SGHTA, CDR2 FQGTGA. CDR3 coding DNA: TGTGCCAGCAGCTTAAACCCCGGGACCACTGAAGCTTTCTTT. It encodes CASSLNPGTTEAFF.

The gene calls are TRBV11-3 and TRBJ2-7; 7 nucleotides match TRBD1. From germline, CDR1 is SGHNT and CDR2 YENEEA. V trimming: 5 bases; J trimming: 6 bases; junction bases outside the gene matches: 10. The length of the CDR3 is 14 residues. Here the CDR3 reads CASSLQQGSSEQYF. CDR3 DNA sequence: TGTGCCAGCAGCCTTCAACAGGGGTCGAGCGAGCAGTACTTC.

The gene calls are TRBV19 and TRBJ2-1; D is ambiguous. The V and J ends lost 5 bases and 7 bases respectively, with 6 bases between them. The CDR3 consists of 11 residues. The germline gives CDR1 LNHDA, CDR2 SQIVND (reference sequence). CDR3 sequence reads: CASSFGNEQFF. The CDR3, as DNA: TGTGCCAGTAGTTTTGGAAATGAGCAGTTCTTC.

This rearrangement joins TRBV18 to TRBJ1-4; the D gene is possibly TRBD1 (5 bases). This CDR3 has 18 residues. V was cut by 3 bases and J by 7 bases, with 24 bases left in between. Germline assignment: CDR1 KGHSH and CDR2 LQKENI. The CDR3 nucleotides are TGTGCCAGCTCACCGCCCACCGGGACCTCTTTGGTGGGTGAAAAACTGTTTTTT. Amino acid sequence: CASSPPTGTSLVGEKLFF.

V is TRBV20-1 and J is TRBJ1-4, with D unresolved. V gave up 2 bases and J gave up 5 bases, with 3 bases separating them. Germline CDR1 reads DFQATT; CDR2 reads SNEGSKA (reference sequence). The CDR3 is 11 amino acids. The CDR3 protein is CSARLNEKLFF. CDR3 sequence (DNA): TGCAGTGCTAGACTGAATGAAAAACTGTTTTTT.

V and J are TRBV10-1 and TRBJ2-5; 8 bases agree with TRBD1. The V segment lost 2 bases and the J segment 3 bases; nucleotides outside the gene matches: 17. Germline V gene lookup returns CDR1 WNHNN and CDR2 SYGVQD (reference sequence). The CDR3 loop spans 19 amino acids. The CDR3 here is CASSEHGGTGASQKETQYF. The CDR3 region has the DNA TGCGCCAGCAGTGAGCATGGGGGGACAGGTGCTTCTCAAAAAGAGACCCAGTACTTC.

The V gene is TRBV6-5, the J gene TRBJ2-1; 7 nucleotides align to TRBD1. The CDR3 totals 11 residues. Trimming cost V 10 bases and J 9 bases; bases outside gene matches: 6. Germline lookup yields CDR1 MNHEY and CDR2 SVGAGI. The CDR3 protein is CATYRGPEQFF. The CDR3 coding sequence is TGTGCCACCTACAGGGGTCCTGAGCAGTTCTTC.

The chain carries TRBV19 and TRBJ2-3, with 8 bases lining up with TRBD1. V was clipped by 6 bases and J by 2 bases; unmatched bases: 16. There are 18 residues in the CDR3. From germline, CDR1 is LNHDA and CDR2 SQIVND (reference sequence). The CDR3 here is CASRLIGQGKSDTDTQYF. CDR3 sequence (DNA): TGTGCCAGTAGACTGATAGGACAGGGAAAGTCCGACACAGATACGCAGTATTTT.

This chain connects TRBV30 to TRBJ2-5, with D unclear. From germline, CDR1 is GTSNPN and CDR2 SVGIG (reference sequence). This CDR3 region has 13 residues. With 2 bases removed from V and 5 bases from J, the gap between germline ends came to 12 bases. CDR3 bases: TGTGCCTGGAGTTGGCGCAGTGGGGAGACCCAGTACTTC. It is translated as CAWSWRSGETQYF.

This clone was seen only a few times. CDR3 residues: CASSLTRAGSYNEQFF. The CDR3 DNA follows: TGTGCCAGCAGCTTAACTCGAGCGGGGTCCTACAATGAGCAGTTCTTC. This chain connects TRBV7-9 to TRBJ2-1, with 7 bases lining up with TRBD2. CDR3 length: 16 residues. V shed 2 bases and J 1 base; nucleotides not matched to a gene: 5. Germline V gene data show CDR1 as SEHNR and CDR2 as FQNEAQ (reference sequence).